The 14 T cell receptor beta chains below were found in one sample sequenced in a study of blood T cell repertoires in COVID-19. Produced via immunoSEQ multiplex PCR; TCRdb's table is partial and in-frame only. The table lists about 130,000 clones, about 86% of them singletons. Material for sequencing was PBMCs or T cells enriched from blood (not recorded which). The receptors were sampled from a middle-aged man with acute COVID-19.

The rearrangement joins TRBV19 to TRBJ1-3; D unresolved. Per germline, CDR1 LNHDA and CDR2 SQIVND (reference sequence). This CDR3 comprises 15 residues. Deletions cut 6 bases from V and 0 bases from J, with 12 bases between. CDR3 amino acids: CASRETHRSGNTIYF. The CDR3 region has the DNA TGTGCCAGTAGGGAGACCCACCGCTCTGGAAACACCATATATTTT.

This rearrangement joins TRBV2 to TRBJ2-5, with a possible D match to TRBD1 (5 bases). Deletions cut 1 base from V and 4 bases from J, with 10 bases between. CDR3 length: 14 residues. Per germline, CDR1 SNHLY and CDR2 FYNNEI. The CDR3 DNA sequence: TGTGCCAGCAGTGAAGACGGCCAGGGAGAGACCCAGTACTTC. Amino acid sequence: CASSEDGQGETQYF.

This sequence joins TRBV13 and TRBJ1-2; TRBD1 matches 7 bases. There are 14 residues in the CDR3. With V trimmed by 5 bases and J by 2 bases, 5 bases remained unmatched. Germline loops: CDR1 PRHDT, CDR2 FYEKMQ (reference sequence). CDR3 sequence reads: CASSLLTGNYGYTF. The CDR3 bases are TGTGCCAGCAGCCTTCTGACAGGGAACTATGGCTACACCTTC.

The CDR3: CASFTTTGGSTEAFF. CDR3 DNA: TGTGCCAGCTTCACCACTACGGGGGGCAGCACTGAAGCTTTCTTT. V usage is TRBV18 and J usage is TRBJ1-1; weak D call: TRBD1 (6 bases). CDR1 and CDR2 from the germline V gene are KGHSH and LQKENI. There are 15 residues in the CDR3. The V and J ends lost 7 bases and 4 bases respectively, with 19 bases between them.

The rearrangement links TRBV11-2 to TRBJ2-1, with 12 bases fitting TRBD2. Germline V lookup: CDR1 SGHAT, CDR2 FQNNGV. The CDR3 covers 15 residues. V trimming: 5 bases; J trimming: 8 bases; junction bases outside the gene matches: 7. This chain's CDR3 is CASSHTSGGTHEQFF. The CDR3, as DNA: TGTGCCAGCAGCCATACTAGCGGGGGGACACATGAGCAGTTCTTC.

This clone was detected a few times. V is TRBV7-2 and J is TRBJ1-6; 8 bases agree with TRBD1. CDR3 length: 14 residues. Germline-derived CDR1 and CDR2 are SGHTA and FQGNSA. The junction had 2 bases not matched to a gene; V was cut back by 3 bases and J by 7 bases. The CDR3 DNA is TGTGCCAGCAGCTTGAGACAGGGGAATTCACCCCTCCACTTT. Its translation is CASSLRQGNSPLHF.

This clone was seen more than once but under ten times. The rearrangement uses TRBV7-2 and TRBJ1-5, with unresolved D. Trimming shortened V by 1 base and J by 2 bases, and 12 bases separated the two germline ends. Germline lookup yields CDR1 SGHTA and CDR2 FQGNSA. The CDR3 runs 16 residues. CDR3 sequence (DNA): TGTGCCAGCAGCTTAGTTGCGGGCGCGGGCAATCAGCCCCAGCATTTT. Amino acids: CASSLVAGAGNQPQHF.

The chain is built from TRBV7-2 and TRBJ1-3; no firm D call. V lost 5 bases, J lost 0 bases, and 11 bases lay in between. The CDR3 spans 15 residues. Germline V gene sequence: CDR1 SGHTA, CDR2 FQGNSA. CDR3 loop: CASSPDTGSGNTIYF. Here the CDR3 DNA reads TGTGCCAGCAGCCCAGACACCGGCTCTGGAAACACCATATATTTT.

The chain joins TRBV3-1 (or the pseudogene TRBV3-2) to TRBJ2-4; the match to TRBD2 covers 7 bases. The CDR3 has 18 amino acids. The junction had 15 bases not matched to a gene; V was cut back by 4 bases and J by 3 bases. From germline, CDR1 is LGHDT and CDR2 YNNKEL (reference sequence). CDR3 bases: TGTGCCAGCAGCCGCCGGCCTGGCGGGAGCTTAGGCAAAAACATTCAGTACTTC. Translated: CASSRRPGGSLGKNIQYF.

The chain joins TRBV6-5 to TRBJ1-3, with 8 bases that match TRBD1. From germline, CDR1 is MNHEY and CDR2 SVGAGI. Trimming at V came to 4 bases and at J to 3 bases, leaving 5 bases not matched to a gene. The CDR3 extends over 15 amino acids. The CDR3 region is CASSSTGARGNTIYF. DNA of the CDR3: TGTGCCAGCAGTTCGACAGGGGCGCGTGGAAACACCATATATTTT.

The DNA of the CDR3 is TGTGCCAGCAGTGAGGCAGGGGGCGCAGATACGCAGTATTTT. Its translation is CASSEAGGADTQYF. This rearrangement joins TRBV25-1 to TRBJ2-3; 8 bases agree with TRBD1. The J segment lost 4 bases and the V segment lost 3 bases, leaving 3 bases of the junction unmatched. The V gene's germline CDR1 is MGHDK and CDR2 SYGVNS. The CDR3 contains 14 residues.

The chain has TRBV2 and TRBJ2-1, with 9 bases identical to TRBD2. CDR3 size: 15 residues. CDR1 SNHLY and CDR2 FYNNEI come from the germline V gene. V gave up 3 bases and J gave up 2 bases; unmatched junction bases: 2. The CDR3, as DNA: TGTGCCAGCAGTGAGCGGGAGGGCGCCTACAATGAGCAGTTCTTC. Its translation: CASSEREGAYNEQFF.

This clone has a single count. CDR3: CASSYSGGEGTQYF. The DNA of the CDR3 is TGTGCCAGCAGTTATAGCGGGGGGGAAGGGACCCAGTACTTC. The rearrangement links TRBV6-5 to TRBJ2-5, with TRBD2 matching 11 bases. V lost 3 bases and J lost 7; bases outside the gene matches: 4. Germline V gene lookup returns CDR1 MNHEY and CDR2 SVGAGI. The CDR3 totals 14 residues.

The chain combines TRBV28 with TRBJ2-7; 9 bases line up with TRBD1. The CDR3 contains 15 residues. Unmatched junction bases numbered 3, after V lost 2 bases and J lost 1 base. CDR1 and CDR2 (germline): MDHEN, SYDVKM. CDR3 sequence: CASSLGGTGSYEQYF. The CDR3 nucleotides read TGTGCCAGCAGTTTAGGGGGGACAGGGTCCTACGAGCAGTACTTC.